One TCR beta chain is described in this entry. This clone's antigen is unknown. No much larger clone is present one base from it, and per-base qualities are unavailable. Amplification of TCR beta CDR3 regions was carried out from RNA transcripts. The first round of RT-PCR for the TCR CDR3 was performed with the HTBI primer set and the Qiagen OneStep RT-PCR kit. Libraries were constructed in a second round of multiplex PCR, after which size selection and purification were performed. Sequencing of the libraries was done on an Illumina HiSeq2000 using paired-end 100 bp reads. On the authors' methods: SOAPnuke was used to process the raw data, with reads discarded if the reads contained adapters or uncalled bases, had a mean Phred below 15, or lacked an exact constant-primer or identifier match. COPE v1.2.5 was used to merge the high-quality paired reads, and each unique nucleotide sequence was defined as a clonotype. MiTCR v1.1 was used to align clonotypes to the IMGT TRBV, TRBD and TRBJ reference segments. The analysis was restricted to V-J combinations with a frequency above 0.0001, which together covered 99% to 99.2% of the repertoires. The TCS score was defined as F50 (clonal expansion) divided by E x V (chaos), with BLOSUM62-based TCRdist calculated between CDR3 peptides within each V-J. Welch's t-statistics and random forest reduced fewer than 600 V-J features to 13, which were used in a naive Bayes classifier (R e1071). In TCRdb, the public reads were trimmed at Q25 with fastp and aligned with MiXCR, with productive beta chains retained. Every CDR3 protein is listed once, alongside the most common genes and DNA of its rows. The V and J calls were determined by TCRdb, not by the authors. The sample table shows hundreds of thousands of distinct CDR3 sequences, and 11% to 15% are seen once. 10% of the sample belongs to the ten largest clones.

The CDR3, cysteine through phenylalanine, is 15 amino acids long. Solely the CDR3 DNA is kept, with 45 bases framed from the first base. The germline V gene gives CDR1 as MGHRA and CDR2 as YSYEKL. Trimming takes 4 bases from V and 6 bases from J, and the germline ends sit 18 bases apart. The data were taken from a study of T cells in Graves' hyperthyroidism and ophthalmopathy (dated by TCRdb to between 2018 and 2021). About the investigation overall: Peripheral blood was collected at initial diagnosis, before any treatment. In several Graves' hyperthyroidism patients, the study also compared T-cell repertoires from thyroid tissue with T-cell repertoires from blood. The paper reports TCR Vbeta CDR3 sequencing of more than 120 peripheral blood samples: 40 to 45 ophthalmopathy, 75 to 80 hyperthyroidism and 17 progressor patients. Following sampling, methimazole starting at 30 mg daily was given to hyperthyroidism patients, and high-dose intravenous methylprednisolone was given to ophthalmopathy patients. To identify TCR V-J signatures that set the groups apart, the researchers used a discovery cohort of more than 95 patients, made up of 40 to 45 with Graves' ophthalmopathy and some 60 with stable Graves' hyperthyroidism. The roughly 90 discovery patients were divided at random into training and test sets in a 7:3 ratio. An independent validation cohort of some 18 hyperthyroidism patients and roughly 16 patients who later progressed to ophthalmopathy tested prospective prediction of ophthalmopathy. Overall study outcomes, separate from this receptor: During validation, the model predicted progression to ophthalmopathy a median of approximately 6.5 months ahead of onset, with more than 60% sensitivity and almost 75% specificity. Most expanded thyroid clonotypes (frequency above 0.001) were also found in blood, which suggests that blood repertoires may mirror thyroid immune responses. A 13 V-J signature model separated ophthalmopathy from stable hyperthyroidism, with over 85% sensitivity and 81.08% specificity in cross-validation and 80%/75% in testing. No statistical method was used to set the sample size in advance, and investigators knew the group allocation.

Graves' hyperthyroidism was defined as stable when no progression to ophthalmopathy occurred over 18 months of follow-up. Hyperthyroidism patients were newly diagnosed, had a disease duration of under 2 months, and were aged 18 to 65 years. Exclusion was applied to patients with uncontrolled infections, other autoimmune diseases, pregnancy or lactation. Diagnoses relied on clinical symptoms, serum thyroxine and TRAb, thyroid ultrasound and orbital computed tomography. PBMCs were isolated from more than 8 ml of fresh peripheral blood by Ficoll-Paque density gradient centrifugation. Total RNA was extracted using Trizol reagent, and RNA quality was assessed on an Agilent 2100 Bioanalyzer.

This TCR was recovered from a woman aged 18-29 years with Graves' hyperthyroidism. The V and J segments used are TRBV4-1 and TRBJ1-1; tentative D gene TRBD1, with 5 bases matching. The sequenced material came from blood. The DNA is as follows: TGCGCCAGCAGCCCCGGTCCAGGGTCGGACCCTGAAGCTTTCTTT. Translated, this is CASSPGPGSDPEAFF.